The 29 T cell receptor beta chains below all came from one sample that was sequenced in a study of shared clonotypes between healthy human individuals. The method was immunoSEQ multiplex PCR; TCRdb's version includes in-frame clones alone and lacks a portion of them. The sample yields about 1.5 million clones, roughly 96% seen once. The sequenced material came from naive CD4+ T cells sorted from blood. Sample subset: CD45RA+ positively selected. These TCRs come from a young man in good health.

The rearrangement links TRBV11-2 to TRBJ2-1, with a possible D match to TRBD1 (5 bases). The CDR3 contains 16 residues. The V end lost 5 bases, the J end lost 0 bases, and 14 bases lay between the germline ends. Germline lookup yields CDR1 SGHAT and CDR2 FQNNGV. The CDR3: CASSPKVGVSYNEQFF. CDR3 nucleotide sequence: TGTGCCAGCAGCCCTAAGGTAGGGGTCTCCTACAATGAGCAGTTCTTC.

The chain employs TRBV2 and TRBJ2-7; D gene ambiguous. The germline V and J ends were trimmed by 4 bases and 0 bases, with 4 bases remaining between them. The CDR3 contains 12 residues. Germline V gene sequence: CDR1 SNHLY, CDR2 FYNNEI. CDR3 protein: CASSVISYEQYF. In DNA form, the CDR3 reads TGTGCCAGCAGTGTCATCTCCTACGAGCAGTACTTC.

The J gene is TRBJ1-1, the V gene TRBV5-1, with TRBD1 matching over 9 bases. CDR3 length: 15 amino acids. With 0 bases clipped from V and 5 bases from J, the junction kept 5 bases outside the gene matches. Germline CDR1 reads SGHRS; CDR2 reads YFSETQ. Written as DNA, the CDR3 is TGCGCCAGCAGCTTGGGACAGGGGGATGGAACTGAAGCTTTCTTT. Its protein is CASSLGQGDGTEAFF.

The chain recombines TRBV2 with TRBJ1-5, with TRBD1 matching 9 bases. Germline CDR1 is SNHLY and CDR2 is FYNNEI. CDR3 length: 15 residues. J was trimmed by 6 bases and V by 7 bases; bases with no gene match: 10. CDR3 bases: TGTGCCAGCACCAGCATGGGACAGGGTGTTCAGCCCCAGCATTTT. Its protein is CASTSMGQGVQPQHF.

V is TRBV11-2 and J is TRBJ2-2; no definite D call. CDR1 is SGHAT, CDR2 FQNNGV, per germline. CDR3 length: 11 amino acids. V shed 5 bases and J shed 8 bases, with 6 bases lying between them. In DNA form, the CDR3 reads TGTGCCAGCAGCCGACGAGGGGAGCTGTTTTTT. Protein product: CASSRRGELFF.

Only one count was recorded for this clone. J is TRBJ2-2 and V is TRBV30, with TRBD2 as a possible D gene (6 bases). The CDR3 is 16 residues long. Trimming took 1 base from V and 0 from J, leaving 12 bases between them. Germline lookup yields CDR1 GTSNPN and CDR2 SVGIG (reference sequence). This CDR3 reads CAWSGLAIANTGELFF. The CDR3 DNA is TGTGCCTGGAGTGGGCTAGCGATCGCGAACACCGGGGAGCTGTTTTTT. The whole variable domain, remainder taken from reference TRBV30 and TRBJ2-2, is SQTIHQWPATLVQPVGSPLSLECTVEGTSNPNLYWYRQAAGRGLQLLFYSVGIGQISSEVPQNLSASRPQDRQFILSSKKLLLSDSGFYLCAWSGLAIANTGELFFGEGSRLTVL.

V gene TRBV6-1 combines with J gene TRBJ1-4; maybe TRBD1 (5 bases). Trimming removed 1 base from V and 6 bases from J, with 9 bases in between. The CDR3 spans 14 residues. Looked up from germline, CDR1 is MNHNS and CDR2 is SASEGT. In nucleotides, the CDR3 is TGTGCCAGCAGTGAAGTCGGCAGGGATGAAAAACTGTTTTTT. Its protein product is CASSEVGRDEKLFF.

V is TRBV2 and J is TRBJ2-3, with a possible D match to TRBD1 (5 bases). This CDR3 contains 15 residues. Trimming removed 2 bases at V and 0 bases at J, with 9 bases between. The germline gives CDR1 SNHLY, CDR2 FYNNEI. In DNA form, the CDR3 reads TGTGCCAGCAGTGAAAAGGGGTTAAGCACAGATACGCAGTATTTT. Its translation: CASSEKGLSTDTQYF.

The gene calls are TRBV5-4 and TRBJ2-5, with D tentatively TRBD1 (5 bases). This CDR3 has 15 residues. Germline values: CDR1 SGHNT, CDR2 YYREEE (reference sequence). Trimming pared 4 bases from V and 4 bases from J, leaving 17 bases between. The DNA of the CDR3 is TGTGCCAGCAGCGAGACTCTTCAGGGCGGAGAGACCCAGTACTTC. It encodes CASSETLQGGETQYF. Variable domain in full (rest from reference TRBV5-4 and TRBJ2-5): ETGVTQSPTHLIKTRGQQVTLRCSSQSGHNTVSWYQQALGQGPQFIFQYYREEENGRGNFPPRFSGLQFPNYSSELNVNALELDDSALYLCASSETLQGGETQYFGPGTRLLVL.

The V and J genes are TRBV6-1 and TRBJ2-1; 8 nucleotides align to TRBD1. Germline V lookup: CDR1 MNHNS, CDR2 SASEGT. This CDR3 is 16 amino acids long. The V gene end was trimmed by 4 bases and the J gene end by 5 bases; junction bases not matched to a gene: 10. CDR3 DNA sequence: TGTGCCAGCAGTGCCAAACGGGACAGGACGAACAATGAGCAGTTCTTC. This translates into CASSAKRDRTNNEQFF.

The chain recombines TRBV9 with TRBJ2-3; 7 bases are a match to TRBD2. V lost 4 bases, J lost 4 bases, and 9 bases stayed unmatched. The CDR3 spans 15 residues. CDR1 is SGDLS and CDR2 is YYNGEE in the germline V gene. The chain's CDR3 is CASSPHLGGADTQYF. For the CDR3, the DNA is TGTGCCAGCAGCCCCCATCTGGGGGGGGCAGATACGCAGTATTTT. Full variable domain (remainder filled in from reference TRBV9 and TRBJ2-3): DSGVTQTPKHLITATGQRVTLRCSPRSGDLSVYWYQQSLDQGLQFLIQYYNGEERAKGNILERFSAQQFPDLHSELNLSSLELGDSALYFCASSPHLGGADTQYFGPGTRLTVL.

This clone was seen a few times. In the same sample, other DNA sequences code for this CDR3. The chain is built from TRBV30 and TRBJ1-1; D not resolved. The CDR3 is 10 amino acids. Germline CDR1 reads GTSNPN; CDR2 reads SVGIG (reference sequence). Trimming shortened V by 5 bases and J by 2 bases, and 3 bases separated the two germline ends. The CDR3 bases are TGTGCCTGGGGTAACACTGAAGCTTTCTTT. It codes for CAWGNTEAFF.

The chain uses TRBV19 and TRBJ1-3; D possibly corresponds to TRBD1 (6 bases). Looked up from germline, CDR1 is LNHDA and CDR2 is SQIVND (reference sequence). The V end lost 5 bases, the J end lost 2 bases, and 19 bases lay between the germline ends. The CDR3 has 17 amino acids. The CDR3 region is CASSVTGRGFAGNTIYF. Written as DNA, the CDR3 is TGTGCCAGTAGTGTAACGGGCAGGGGCTTCGCTGGAAACACCATATATTTT.

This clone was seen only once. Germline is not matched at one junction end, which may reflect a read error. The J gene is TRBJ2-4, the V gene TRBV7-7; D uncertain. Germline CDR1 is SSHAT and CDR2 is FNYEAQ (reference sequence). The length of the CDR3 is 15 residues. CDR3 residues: CASSPSYIAKNIQYF. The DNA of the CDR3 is TGTGCTAGCAGCCCATCGTATATAGCCAAAAACATTCAGTACTTC.

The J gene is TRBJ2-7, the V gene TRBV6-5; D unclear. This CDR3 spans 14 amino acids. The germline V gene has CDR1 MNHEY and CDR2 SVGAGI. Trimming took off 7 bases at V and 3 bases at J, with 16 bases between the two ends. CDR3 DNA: TGTGCCAGCAAATCAAGGGCTTACGACTACGAGCAGTACTTC. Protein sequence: CASKSRAYDYEQYF.

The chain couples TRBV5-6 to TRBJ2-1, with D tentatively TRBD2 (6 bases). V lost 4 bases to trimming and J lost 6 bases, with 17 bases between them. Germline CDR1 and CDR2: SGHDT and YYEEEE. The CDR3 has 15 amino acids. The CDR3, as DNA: TGTGCCAGCAGCCGACTAGTGGCGGCTGGCAATGAGCAGTTCTTC. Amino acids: CASSRLVAAGNEQFF.

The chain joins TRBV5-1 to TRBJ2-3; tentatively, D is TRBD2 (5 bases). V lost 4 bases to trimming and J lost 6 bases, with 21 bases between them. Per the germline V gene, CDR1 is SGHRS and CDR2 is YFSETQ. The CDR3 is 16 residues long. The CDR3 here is CASSQNPGVLRDTQYF. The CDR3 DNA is TGCGCCAGCAGCCAAAACCCCGGGGTGTTGAGGGATACGCAGTATTTT.

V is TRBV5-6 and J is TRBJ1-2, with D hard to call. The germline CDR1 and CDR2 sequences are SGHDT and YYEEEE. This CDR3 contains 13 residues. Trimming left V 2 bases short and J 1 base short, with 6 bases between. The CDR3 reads CASSFVRNYGYTF. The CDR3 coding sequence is TGTGCCAGCAGCTTTGTACGTAACTATGGCTACACCTTC. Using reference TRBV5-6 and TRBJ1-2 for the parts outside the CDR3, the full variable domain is DAGVTQSPTHLIKTRGQQVTLRCSPKSGHDTVSWYQQALGQGPQFIFQYYEEEERQRGNFPDRFSGHQFPNYSSELNVNALLLGDSALYLCASSFVRNYGYTFGSGTRLTVV.

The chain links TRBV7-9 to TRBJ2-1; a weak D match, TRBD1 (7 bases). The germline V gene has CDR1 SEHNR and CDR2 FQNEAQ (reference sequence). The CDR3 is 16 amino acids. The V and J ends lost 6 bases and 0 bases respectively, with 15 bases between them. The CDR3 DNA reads TGTGCCAGCAGGTGGGGGGACAGCGACTCCTACAATGAGCAGTTCTTC. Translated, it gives CASRWGDSDSYNEQFF. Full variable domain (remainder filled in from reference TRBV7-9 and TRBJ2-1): DTGVSQNPRHKITKRGQNVTFRCDPISEHNRLYWYRQTLGQGPEFLTYFQNEAQLEKSRLLSDRFSAERPKGSFSTLEIQRTEQGDSAMYLCASRWGDSDSYNEQFFGPGTRLTVL.

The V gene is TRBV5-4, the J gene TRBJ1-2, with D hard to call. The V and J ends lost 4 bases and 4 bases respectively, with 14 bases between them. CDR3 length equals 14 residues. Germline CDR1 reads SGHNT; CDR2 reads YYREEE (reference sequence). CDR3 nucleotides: TGTGCCAGCAGCCCTGCAGTTGTCGGCTATGGCTACACCTTC. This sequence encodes CASSPAVVGYGYTF.

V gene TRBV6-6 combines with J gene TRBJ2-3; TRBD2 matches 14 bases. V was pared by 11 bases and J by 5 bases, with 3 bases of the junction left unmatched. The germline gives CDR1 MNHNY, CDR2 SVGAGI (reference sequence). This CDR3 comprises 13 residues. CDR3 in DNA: TGTGCCGGGACTAGCGGGAGTGTAGATACGCAGTATTTT. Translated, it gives CAGTSGSVDTQYF.

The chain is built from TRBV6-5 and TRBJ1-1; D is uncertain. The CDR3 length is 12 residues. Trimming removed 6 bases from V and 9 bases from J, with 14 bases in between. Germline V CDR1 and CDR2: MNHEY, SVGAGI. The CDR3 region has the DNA TGTGCCAGCAGCCGAGGTGCTTCGAAAGCTTTCTTT. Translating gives CASSRGASKAFF.

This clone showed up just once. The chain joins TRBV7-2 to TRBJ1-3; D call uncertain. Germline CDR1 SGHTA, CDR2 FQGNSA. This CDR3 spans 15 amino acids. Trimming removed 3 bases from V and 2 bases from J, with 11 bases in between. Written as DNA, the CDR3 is TGTGCCAGCAGCTTGAGCAGCACGGCTGGAAACACCATATATTTT. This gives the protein CASSLSSTAGNTIYF.

The CDR3 bases are TGTGCCAGCAGCCAAGATGTGAATCGTAACTACGGGGGCGAGCAGTACTTC. Translation: CASSQDVNRNYGGEQYF. This chain connects TRBV14 to TRBJ2-7; D may be TRBD2 (6 bases). CDR1 SGHDN and CDR2 FVKESK come from the germline V gene. CDR3 length equals 17 residues. V was trimmed by 0 bases and J by 6 bases, leaving 21 bases between them.

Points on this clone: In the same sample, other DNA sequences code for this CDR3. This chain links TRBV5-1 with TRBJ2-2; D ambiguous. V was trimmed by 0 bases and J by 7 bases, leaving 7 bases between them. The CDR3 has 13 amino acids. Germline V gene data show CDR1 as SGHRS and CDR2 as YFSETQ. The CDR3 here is CASSLGVGGELFF. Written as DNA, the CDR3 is TGCGCCAGCAGCTTGGGGGTCGGCGGGGAGCTGTTTTTT.

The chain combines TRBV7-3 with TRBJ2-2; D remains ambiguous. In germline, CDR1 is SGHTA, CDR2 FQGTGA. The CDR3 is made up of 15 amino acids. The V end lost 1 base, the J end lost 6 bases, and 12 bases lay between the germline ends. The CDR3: CASSLISPRSGELFF. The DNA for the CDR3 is TGTGCCAGCAGCTTAATATCTCCTAGATCCGGGGAGCTGTTTTTT. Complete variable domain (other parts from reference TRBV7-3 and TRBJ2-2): GAGVSQTPSNKVTEKGKYVELRCDPISGHTALYWYRQSLGQGPEFLIYFQGTGAADDSGLPNDRFFAVRPEGSVSTLKIQRTERGDSAVYLCASSLISPRSGELFFGEGSRLTVL.

The CDR3 protein is CATSASGSPNEQFF. CDR3 DNA: TGTGCCACCAGCGCTAGCGGGAGTCCCAATGAGCAGTTCTTC. This rearrangement joins TRBV6-5 to TRBJ2-1, with 10 positions matching TRBD2. CDR1 and CDR2 from the germline V gene are MNHEY and SVGAGI. The CDR3 covers 14 residues. Losses at the gene ends were 10 bases for V and 6 bases for J; bases not matched to a gene: 9.

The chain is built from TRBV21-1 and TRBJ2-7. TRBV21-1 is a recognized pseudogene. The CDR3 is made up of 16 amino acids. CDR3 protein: CASVLVSGAFSYEQYF. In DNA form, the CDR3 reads TGTGCCAGCGTCCTCGTGTCCGGGGCTTTCTCGTACGAGCAGTACTTC.

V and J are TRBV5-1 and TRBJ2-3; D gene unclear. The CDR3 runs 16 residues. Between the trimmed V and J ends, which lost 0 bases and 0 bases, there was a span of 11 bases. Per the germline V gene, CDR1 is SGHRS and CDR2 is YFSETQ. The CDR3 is CASSLAGLTSTDTQYF. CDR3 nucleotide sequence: TGCGCCAGCAGCTTGGCCGGGCTCACGAGCACAGATACGCAGTATTTT.